Below are 30 T cell receptor beta chains sequenced from a single sample in a study of blood T cell repertoires in COVID-19. TCRdb keeps only in-frame clones here, not all; method: immunoSEQ multiplex PCR. The sample lists about 62,000 clones; over 85% were seen once. Material for sequencing was peripheral blood. These receptors were obtained from a human donor in a cohort sampled during active COVID-19.

The chain recombines TRBV6-6 with TRBJ2-1; 8 nucleotides agree with TRBD2. J gave up 4 bases and V 4 bases, and 9 bases lay outside the gene matches. The CDR3 spans 16 residues. Germline V lookup: CDR1 MNHNY, CDR2 SVGAGI (reference sequence). The CDR3 DNA reads TGTGCCAGCAGTTTCAACAGCGGGAGTTGGTACAATGAGCAGTTCTTC. Translating it yields CASSFNSGSWYNEQFF.

This clone was counted once. This sequence joins TRBV24-1 and TRBJ2-1; no firm D call. Germline-derived CDR1 and CDR2 are KGHDR and SFDVKD. This CDR3 region has 12 residues. Between the trimmed V and J ends, which lost 7 bases and 0 bases, there was a span of 3 bases. The CDR3 loop is CATSGSYNEQFF. The DNA for the CDR3 is TGTGCCACCAGCGGCTCCTACAATGAGCAGTTCTTC.

V and J are TRBV29-1 and TRBJ2-3; maybe TRBD2 (5 bases). Per the germline V gene, CDR1 is SQVTM and CDR2 is ANQGSEA. CDR3 length: 10 amino acids. Trimming took 6 bases from V and 10 from J, leaving 11 bases between them. The CDR3 spells CSVLGMAQYF. DNA of the CDR3: TGCAGCGTACTAGGGATGGCGCAGTATTTT.

The rearrangement uses TRBV30 and TRBJ2-7; perhaps TRBD2 as D (6 bases). CDR1 is GTSNPN and CDR2 is SVGIG in the germline V gene (reference sequence). The V gene lost 5 bases and the J gene lost 1 base, with 15 bases spanning the gap. There are 14 residues in the CDR3. CDR3 DNA sequence: TGTGCCTGGGGTCCAAAGGGGACTTCCTACGAGCAGTACTTC. Its translation is CAWGPKGTSYEQYF.

The chain links TRBV28 to TRBJ1-1; D is undetermined. CDR3 length: 13 residues. The V and J ends lost 8 bases and 4 bases respectively, with 14 bases between them. Per germline, CDR1 MDHEN and CDR2 SYDVKM. CDR3 protein: CASLAQASTEAFF. CDR3 sequence (DNA): TGTGCCAGCTTGGCGCAGGCGTCCACTGAAGCTTTCTTT.

The rearrangement joins TRBV4-1 to TRBJ1-5; 10 bases fit TRBD1. The CDR3 has 17 residues. The V and J ends lost 1 base and 3 bases, in that order; junction bases with no gene match: 6. Germline V CDR1 and CDR2: MGHRA, YSYEKL. CDR3 in DNA: TGCGCCAGCAGCCAAGCTCGAGACAGGGGGCCCAATCAGCCCCAGCATTTT. This codes for CASSQARDRGPNQPQHF.

As DNA, the CDR3 is TGCGCCAGCAGCTTAGGGGTAGCGGCGGGGGCGGAGACCCAGTACTTC. Protein product: CASSLGVAAGAETQYF. The chain carries TRBV5-1 and TRBJ2-5; D is possibly TRBD2 (7 bases). The CDR3 is 16 residues long. The germline gives CDR1 SGHRS, CDR2 YFSETQ. Trimming removed 2 bases from V and 5 bases from J, with 19 bases in between.

CDR3 in amino acids: CASSLSRREGSYEQYF. The CDR3 DNA is TGTGCCAGCAGCCTATCCCGGCGGGAGGGGTCCTACGAGCAGTACTTC. The chain is built from TRBV6-4 and TRBJ2-7, with 9 bases matching TRBD2. CDR3 length: 16 residues. Trimming cost V 6 bases and J 1 base; bases outside gene matches: 10. The germline V gene encodes CDR1 MRHNA and CDR2 SNTAGT.

This clone has a single count. This chain uses TRBV4-1 with TRBJ2-1; 15 nucleotides align to TRBD2. Germline CDR1 MGHRA, CDR2 YSYEKL. The CDR3 covers 16 residues. Trimming cost V 4 bases and J 7 bases; bases outside gene matches: 5. The CDR3 DNA reads as TGCGCCAGCAGCCCAGGACTAGCGGGAGGGATAAATGAGCAGTTCTTC. Its translation is CASSPGLAGGINEQFF.

This clone was observed a few times. The chain links TRBV3-1 (or the pseudogene TRBV3-2) to TRBJ1-5; TRBD1 might be the D (5 bases). The CDR3 spans 17 residues. The ends were cut back, 0 bases at V and 1 base at J, with 13 bases in the middle. Germline CDR1 reads LGHDT; CDR2 reads YNNKEL (reference sequence). The CDR3 region has the DNA TGTGCCAGCAGCCAAGATCGCAGGGCTGTCAGCAATCAGCCCCAGCATTTT. Protein product: CASSQDRRAVSNQPQHF.

The rearrangement joins TRBV15 to TRBJ1-1; D is perhaps TRBD1 (6 bases). In germline, CDR1 is LNHNV, CDR2 YYDKDF (reference sequence). V lost 2 bases to trimming and J lost 1 base, with 11 bases between them. The CDR3 is 15 amino acids. The CDR3 sequence: CATSRLQGKNTEAFF. DNA for the CDR3: TGTGCCACCAGCAGATTACAGGGTAAGAACACTGAAGCTTTCTTT.

This chain links TRBV14 with TRBJ2-1; D is perhaps TRBD2 (6 bases). V was cut by 1 base and J by 7 bases, with 14 bases left in between. Germline V gene lookup returns CDR1 SGHDN and CDR2 FVKESK. The CDR3 runs to 15 residues. This chain's CDR3 is CASSQVTSRGNEQFF. DNA of the CDR3: TGTGCCAGCAGCCAAGTAACTAGTCGGGGGAATGAGCAGTTCTTC. Together with reference TRBV14 and TRBJ2-1, the CDR3 gives the full variable domain: EAGVTQFPSHSVIEKGQTVTLRCDPISGHDNLYWYRRVMGKEIKFLLHFVKESKQDESGMPNNRFLAERTGGTYSTLKVQPAELEDSGVYFCASSQVTSRGNEQFFGPGTRLTVL.

This clone has only one observation. The CDR3 region has the DNA TGTGCCAGCAGCGTTGGACACTCCTACAATGAGCAGTTCTTC. Translated, it gives CASSVGHSYNEQFF. This rearrangement joins TRBV9 to TRBJ2-1, with D possibly being TRBD1 (5 bases). Trimming took 2 bases from V and 0 from J, leaving 6 bases between them. This CDR3 has 14 residues. From germline, CDR1 is SGDLS and CDR2 YYNGEE.

Within the sample, this clone is large. J is TRBJ1-2 and V is TRBV30, with D unresolved. The CDR3 loop spans 16 amino acids. The V end was cut by 5 bases, the J end by 4 bases, with 23 bases between. From germline, CDR1 is GTSNPN and CDR2 SVGIG (reference sequence). The CDR3 sequence: CAWSHRSPEAVYGYTF. Here the CDR3 DNA reads TGTGCCTGGTCCCACCGGAGTCCAGAAGCCGTCTATGGCTACACCTTC. Variable domain in full (rest from reference TRBV30 and TRBJ1-2): SQTIHQWPATLVQPVGSPLSLECTVEGTSNPNLYWYRQAAGRGLQLLFYSVGIGQISSEVPQNLSASRPQDRQFILSSKKLLLSDSGFYLCAWSHRSPEAVYGYTFGSGTRLTVV.

The chain recombines TRBV7-6 with TRBJ1-6, with 7 bases matching TRBD1. The ends lost 1 base at V and 5 bases at J; junction bases unmatched: 5. The CDR3 has 16 residues. The germline V gene encodes CDR1 SGHVS and CDR2 FNYEAQ. CDR3 in amino acids: CASSLDRQGNNSPLHF. CDR3 sequence (DNA): TGTGCCAGCAGCTTAGACCGACAGGGAAATAATTCACCCCTCCACTTT.

The chain links TRBV19 to TRBJ2-1; 7 bases line up with TRBD2. CDR1 and CDR2 (germline): LNHDA, SQIVND (reference sequence). CDR3 size: 15 residues. The trim removed 5 bases at V and 2 bases at J, leaving 6 bases unmatched. The CDR3 region is CASSREVAAYNEQFF. The CDR3 DNA reads TGTGCCAGTAGTCGGGAGGTAGCGGCCTACAATGAGCAGTTCTTC.

V gene TRBV5-1 combines with J gene TRBJ2-3; 11 bases agree with TRBD2. V dropped 4 bases and J dropped 4; count of bases not matched to a gene: 5. CDR1 SGHRS and CDR2 YFSETQ come from the germline V gene. The CDR3 runs to 15 residues. The CDR3 sequence is CASSTLAGEADTQYF. The DNA of the CDR3 is TGCGCCAGCAGCACACTAGCGGGAGAAGCAGATACGCAGTATTTT.

This sequence joins TRBV3-1 (or the pseudogene TRBV3-2) and TRBJ2-7; no definite D call. The CDR3 is 12 residues long. Germline assignment: CDR1 LGHDT and CDR2 YNNKEL (reference sequence). V lost 1 base and J 6 bases, leaving 7 bases between the germline ends. The CDR3 loop reads CASSQVTGEQYF. CDR3 nucleotides: TGTGCCAGCAGCCAAGTTACCGGCGAGCAGTACTTC.

The chain recombines TRBV18 with TRBJ2-7, with a tentative D call TRBD1 (5 bases). CDR1 and CDR2 (germline): KGHSH, LQKENI. This CDR3 region has 14 residues. The V end lost 2 bases, the J end lost 2 bases, and 10 bases lay between the germline ends. Written as DNA, the CDR3 is TGTGCCAGCTCACCAGGTGAGACAGCCTACGAGCAGTACTTC. Translation gives CASSPGETAYEQYF.

The chain combines TRBV6-5 with TRBJ1-1, with a tentative D call TRBD1 (6 bases). The length of the CDR3 is 13 residues. V was cut by 1 base and J by 10 bases, with 13 bases left in between. The germline V gene has CDR1 MNHEY and CDR2 SVGAGI. The CDR3 loop is CASSYFRTEGAFF. The CDR3 nucleotides read TGTGCCAGCAGTTACTTCCGGACAGAGGGAGCTTTCTTT.

The V and J genes are TRBV10-3 and TRBJ1-1; no firm D call. V lost 0 bases and J 5 bases, leaving 7 bases between the germline ends. This CDR3 comprises 13 residues. Germline CDR1 is ENHRY and CDR2 is SYGVKD. For the CDR3, the DNA is TGTGCCATCAGTGAGTCGGCCGGGACTGAAGCTTTCTTT. The encoded protein is CAISESAGTEAFF.

This clone was seen a single time. The gene calls are TRBV2 and TRBJ2-7; a weak D match, TRBD2 (5 bases). This CDR3 spans 15 amino acids. Trimming shortened V by 2 bases and J by 3 bases, and 14 bases separated the two germline ends. The germline V gene has CDR1 SNHLY and CDR2 FYNNEI. The chain's CDR3 is CASSEWEQSIYEQYF. The DNA of the CDR3 is TGTGCCAGCAGTGAATGGGAGCAGAGTATCTACGAGCAGTACTTC.

This chain joins TRBV4-1 and TRBJ1-6; 8 bases line up with TRBD1. Germline trimming cut 4 bases from V and 10 bases from J; bases unmatched to any gene: 6. Germline CDR1 and CDR2: MGHRA and YSYEKL. This CDR3 spans 14 amino acids. The CDR3 is CASSPTGANSPLHF. DNA for the CDR3: TGCGCCAGCAGCCCGACAGGGGCCAACTCACCCCTCCACTTT.

Here the CDR3 reads CASSQGAGGGETQYF. The CDR3 DNA reads TGTGCCAGCAGCCAAGGCGCGGGAGGCGGAGAGACCCAGTACTTC. The gene calls are TRBV3-1 (or the pseudogene TRBV3-2) and TRBJ2-5; TRBD2 matches 8 bases. This CDR3 has 15 residues. Germline lookup yields CDR1 LGHDT and CDR2 YNNKEL (reference sequence). Trimming cost V 1 base and J 4 bases; bases outside gene matches: 5.

This sequence joins TRBV19 and TRBJ2-5, with 7 bases identical to TRBD2. Germline V gene lookup returns CDR1 LNHDA and CDR2 SQIVND (reference sequence). J gave up 3 bases and V 1 base, and 8 bases lay outside the gene matches. This CDR3 has 16 residues. The CDR3 DNA reads TGTGCCAGTAGTATAGTTGGGGGGGGACGAGAAGAGACCCAGTACTTC. Protein product: CASSIVGGGREETQYF.

The chain employs TRBV6-5 and TRBJ1-3; 8 bases are shared with TRBD1. The V gene end was trimmed by 6 bases and the J gene end by 0 bases; junction bases not matched to a gene: 4. This CDR3 spans 15 amino acids. Germline V gene data show CDR1 as MNHEY and CDR2 as SVGAGI. This CDR3 reads CASRRQGNSGNTIYF. The CDR3 DNA reads as TGTGCCAGCAGAAGACAGGGGAACTCTGGAAACACCATATATTTT.

The chain joins TRBV11-2 to TRBJ2-3, with 10 bases lining up with TRBD2. Trimming took 0 bases from V and 2 from J; bases not matched to a gene: 2. CDR1 and CDR2 (germline): SGHAT, FQNNGV. The CDR3 covers 16 residues. The DNA of the CDR3 is TGTGCCAGCAGCTTAGAGGGACTAGCGCCCACAGATACGCAGTATTTT. Translation gives CASSLEGLAPTDTQYF. The entire variable domain, with the rest obtained from reference TRBV11-2 and TRBJ2-3, is as follows: EAGVAQSPRYKIIEKRQSVAFWCNPISGHATLYWYQQILGQGPKLLIQFQNNGVVDDSQLPKDRFSAERLKGVDSTLKIQPAKLEDSAVYLCASSLEGLAPTDTQYFGPGTRLTVL.

The chain couples TRBV5-1 to TRBJ2-5; 11 bases line up with TRBD2. The germline CDR1 and CDR2 sequences are SGHRS and YFSETQ. The CDR3 runs to 16 residues. Germline trimming cut 2 bases from V and 2 bases from J; bases unmatched to any gene: 5. The chain's CDR3 is CASSFLAGGPQETQYF. The CDR3 DNA follows: TGCGCCAGCAGCTTTCTAGCGGGGGGCCCACAAGAGACCCAGTACTTC.

The rearrangement uses TRBV24-1 and TRBJ1-5; a possible D gene is TRBD1 (5 bases). Per the germline V gene, CDR1 is KGHDR and CDR2 is SFDVKD. Trimming removed 7 bases at V and 9 bases at J, with 15 bases between. The CDR3 consists of 13 residues. The CDR3 DNA is TGTGCCACCAGCACCTCCCAGGGCTCGCCCCAGCATTTT. This translates into CATSTSQGSPQHF.

The V and J genes are TRBV5-1 and TRBJ2-5; 10 bases are a match to TRBD2. This CDR3 spans 16 amino acids. Trimming cost V 3 bases and J 1 base; bases outside gene matches: 6. Per the germline V gene, CDR1 is SGHRS and CDR2 is YFSETQ. The CDR3 DNA is TGCGCCAGCAGCTGGGGTAGCGGGGGGTCCCAAGAGACCCAGTACTTC. It codes for CASSWGSGGSQETQYF. The variable domain in full, completed from reference TRBV5-1 and TRBJ2-5, reads KAGVTQTPRYLIKTRGQQVTLSCSPISGHRSVSWYQQTPGQGLQFLFEYFSETQRNKGNFPGRFSGRQFSNSRSEMNVSTLELGDSALYLCASSWGSGGSQETQYFGPGTRLLVL.